The subject of this entry is one T cell receptor (beta chain). As yet, its antigen is unknown. This entry is derived from a study of T cells in localized non-small cell lung cancer. The table came from immunoSEQ multiplex PCR; TCRdb's copy has only in-frame clones and leaves some out. The repertoire consists of 86,000 or so clones, with almost 85% occurring once and the leading ten covering approximately 2.5%. Study observations and caveats: For the top 100 tumor clones, a median roughly 56 also appeared in adjacent lung.

This TCR came from a man aged 40 to 70 with stage I lung adenocarcinoma. The sequenced sample was peripheral blood, obtained before any cancer treatment.

Written as DNA, the CDR3 is TGTGCCAGCAGCCTCCAACAGGGCCCCTACGAGCAGTACTTC. Residues: CASSLQQGPYEQYF. The rearrangement links TRBV7-2 to TRBJ2-7; maybe TRBD1 (6 bases). Germline V gene lookup returns CDR1 SGHTA and CDR2 FQGNSA. V was trimmed by 5 bases and J by 2 bases, leaving 13 bases between them. This CDR3 comprises 14 residues.